The clone carrying this T cell receptor beta chain came up a few times. The entry originates in a study of identical twins. The CDR3 covers 15 residues. Germline lookup yields CDR1 SGHNT and CDR2 YYREEE (reference sequence). J lost 6 bases, V lost 5 bases, and 11 bases had no gene match. TCRdb reanalysed the 5' RACE reads using MiXCR and keeps one entry per CDR3 protein. The sample lists a few hundred thousand distinct CDR3 sequences, over 9.5% occurring once. This chain uses TRBV5-4 with TRBJ2-7; the match to TRBD2 covers 10 bases. Sequencing input: memory T cells sorted from blood. This receptor was obtained from a man over 45 in good health. CDR3 residues: CASRSSSGGAGEQYF. The CDR3 DNA is TGTGCCAGCAGGTCATCGAGCGGGGGGGCTGGCGAGCAGTACTTC.